This T cell receptor (beta chain) was observed in a study of cytomegalovirus exposure and HLA in healthy donors. Study results and limitations: Most TCR sequences were rare, but some public TCRs occurred in many donors.

The protocol was immunoSEQ multiplex PCR, while the TCRdb copy is restricted to in-frame clones and leaves out a portion. This table holds fewer than 150,000 clones, around 90% found once. CDR1 is MNHNS and CDR2 is SASEGT in the germline V gene. The CDR3 covers 16 residues. V was pared by 0 bases and J by 2 bases, with 8 bases between. About this clone: The antigen is not known.

The sequenced material came from PBMCs. The rearrangement joins TRBV6-1 to TRBJ2-6; a possible D gene is TRBD2 (5 bases). This receptor was obtained from a man between 18 and 29 years old in good health and CMV-seropositive. In DNA form, the CDR3 reads TGTGCCAGCAGTGAAGCTTCCGGGGCTGGGGCCAACGTCCTGACTTTC. Translating it yields CASSEASGAGANVLTF.